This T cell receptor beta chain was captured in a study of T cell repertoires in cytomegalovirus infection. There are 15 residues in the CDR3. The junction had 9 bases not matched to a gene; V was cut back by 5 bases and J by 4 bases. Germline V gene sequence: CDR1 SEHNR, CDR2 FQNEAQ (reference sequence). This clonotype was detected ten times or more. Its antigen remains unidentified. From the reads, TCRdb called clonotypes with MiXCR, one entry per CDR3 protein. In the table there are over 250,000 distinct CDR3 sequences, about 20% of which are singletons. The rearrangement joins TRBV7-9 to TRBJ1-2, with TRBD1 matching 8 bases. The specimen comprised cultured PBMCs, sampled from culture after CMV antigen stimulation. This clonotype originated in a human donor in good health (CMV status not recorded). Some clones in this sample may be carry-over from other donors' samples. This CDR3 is CASSAGGTVFYGYTF. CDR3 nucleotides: TGTGCCAGCAGCGCAGGGGGCACAGTCTTCTATGGCTACACCTTC.